Sequencing of this TCR beta chain was carried out in a study of blood T cell repertoires in COVID-19. The overall study: Whether acute or convalescent, the COVID-19 samples came from the United States, Italy and Spain. PBMCs, B-cell-depleted T cells, or T cells were the source of the cDNA or gDNA that made up the material.

This clone was seen just once. Original methodology: Reference gene primer amplification in the assay estimated nucleated cell counts. The table came from immunoSEQ multiplex PCR; TCRdb's copy has only in-frame clones and leaves some out. The V and J calls and clone size are taken from that table; D and trimming were inferred from the DNA. The sample includes roughly 290,000 clones, about 87% of them seen just once. This CDR3 region has 15 residues. Germline V CDR1 and CDR2: SGHTA, FQGNSA. The V segment lost 5 bases and the J segment 8 bases; nucleotides outside the gene matches: 11. The V and J genes are TRBV7-2 and TRBJ1-2, with 10 bases fitting TRBD1. This receptor was obtained from a woman in her forties or fifties who had recovered from COVID-19. The sequenced sample was peripheral blood. In DNA form, the CDR3 reads TGTGCCAGCAGCAGCAGGGACAGGGGTAGGGGCGGCTACACCTTC. This codes for CASSSRDRGRGGYTF.